These 19 T cell receptor beta chains were all obtained from the same sample, sequenced in a study of T-cell reconstitution after alpha-beta-depleted transplantation in children. Unique molecular identifiers were incorporated into the prepared TCRbeta library. One entry per CDR3 protein, called by TCRdb with MiXCR from the PCR reads. The table includes 580,000 or so distinct CDR3 sequences, about 23% detected once. Specimen: PBMCs, mostly from graft donor cells, collected 360 days after TCRalphabeta/CD19-depleted stem cell transplant. These receptors originate from a boy in the first two years of life who had a stem cell transplant for acute myeloid leukemia, so the T cells may come from the graft donor.

The chain has TRBV12-3 or TRBV12-4 and TRBJ2-7; either TRBD1 or TRBD2 may fit D (7 bases each). The V gene lost 8 bases and the J gene lost 6 bases, with 17 bases spanning the gap. This CDR3 region has 13 residues. CDR3 residues: CASAKGAGVEQYF. DNA for the CDR3: TGTGCCAGCGCAAAGGGGGCGGGGGTCGAGCAGTACTTC.

The chain carries TRBV25-1 and TRBJ2-3, with 10 bases that match TRBD1. Germline V gives CDR1 MGHDK, CDR2 SYGVNS. V was pared by 6 bases and J by 4 bases, with 10 bases of the junction left unmatched. This CDR3 has 16 residues. The CDR3 bases are TGTGCCAGCAGGCCCCAACAGGGGACAGGGGCAGATACGCAGTATTTT. This gives the protein CASRPQQGTGADTQYF.

There are a few counts of this clonotype. The J gene is TRBJ2-3, the V gene TRBV2; TRBD1 matches at 10 bases. The CDR3 runs to 19 residues. CDR1 is SNHLY and CDR2 is FYNNEI in the germline V gene. With V trimmed by 0 bases and J by 1 base, 10 bases remained unmatched. CDR3 DNA: TGTGCCAGCAGTGAAGCGCTTTGGGACAGGGGTTTCGGCACAGATACGCAGTATTTT. It codes for CASSEALWDRGFGTDTQYF.

This clonotype was detected many times. The chain uses TRBV4-1 and TRBJ2-7; the match to TRBD2 covers 7 bases. Per the germline V gene, CDR1 is MGHRA and CDR2 is YSYEKL. The V gene end was trimmed by 9 bases and the J gene end by 2 bases; junction bases not matched to a gene: 7. The CDR3 covers 13 residues. This chain's CDR3 is CASALAEAYEQYF. The CDR3 region has the DNA TGCGCCAGTGCCCTAGCGGAGGCCTACGAGCAGTACTTC.

The V call is TRBV4-1, the J call TRBJ2-5; no firm D call. Germline loops: CDR1 MGHRA, CDR2 YSYEKL. The CDR3 length is 13 residues. V gave up 0 bases and J gave up 2 bases, with 4 bases separating them. This chain's CDR3 is CASSQEGQETQYF. CDR3 coding DNA: TGCGCCAGCAGCCAAGAGGGGCAAGAGACCCAGTACTTC.

This clonotype was detected ten times or more. This sequence joins TRBV7-2 and TRBJ2-7; no firm D call. Germline V CDR1 and CDR2: SGHTA, FQGNSA. This CDR3 region has 11 residues. V was shortened by 5 bases and J by 3 bases, with 5 bases between the two germline ends. This CDR3 is CASSRLYEQYF. The CDR3 nucleotides read TGTGCCAGCAGCCGACTCTACGAGCAGTACTTC.

The chain uses TRBV12-5 and TRBJ1-5, with a weak D call TRBD1 (6 bases). This CDR3 spans 14 amino acids. V shed 7 bases and J shed 5 bases, with 15 bases lying between them. Germline V gene data show CDR1 as LGHNT and CDR2 as FRNRAP. Here the CDR3 reads CASATGEGDQPQHF. The CDR3 coding sequence is TGTGCTAGTGCCACCGGGGAGGGGGATCAGCCCCAGCATTTT.

This CDR3 is CASSTGITSYYNEQFF. CDR3 sequence (DNA): TGTGCCAGCTCGACAGGGATAACTTCCTACTACAATGAGCAGTTCTTC. The chain employs TRBV2 and TRBJ2-1; 7 bases match TRBD1. V lost 8 bases and J lost 3; bases outside the gene matches: 13. This CDR3 is built from 16 residues. Germline CDR1 SNHLY, CDR2 FYNNEI.

As DNA, the CDR3 is TGTGCCAGCAGCTCAGGGGACCCGAATCAGCCCCAGCATTTT. Its protein is CASSSGDPNQPQHF. The genes are TRBV5-4 and TRBJ1-5; perhaps TRBD1 as D (6 bases). The CDR3 is 14 residues long. Germline CDR1 SGHNT, CDR2 YYREEE (reference sequence). Trimming took 3 bases from V and 4 from J, leaving 11 bases between them.

This clonotype appeared a few times. The gene calls are TRBV6-5 and TRBJ2-1, with 7 positions matching TRBD2. CDR1 is MNHEY, CDR2 SVGAGI, per germline. CDR3 size: 15 residues. The V gene end was trimmed by 2 bases and the J gene end by 6 bases; junction bases not matched to a gene: 7. The CDR3 here is CASSYKAGEINEQFF. In nucleotides, the CDR3 is TGTGCCAGCAGTTACAAGGCGGGGGAGATCAATGAGCAGTTCTTC.

The genes are TRBV12-3 or TRBV12-4 and TRBJ2-1, with 7 bases aligning to TRBD2. The CDR3 totals 14 residues. The J segment lost 3 bases and the V segment lost 3 bases, leaving 2 bases of the junction unmatched. The CDR3 reads CASSLWGGYNEQFF. The CDR3, as DNA: TGTGCCAGCAGTTTGTGGGGGGGCTACAATGAGCAGTTCTTC.

This clonotype has at least ten counts. The chain uses TRBV27 and TRBJ2-3, with D possibly matching TRBD1 (5 bases). The CDR3 is 15 amino acids. Trimming cost V 3 bases and J 0 bases, with 10 bases left between them. The germline V gene encodes CDR1 MNHEY and CDR2 SMNVEV (reference sequence). Written as DNA, the CDR3 is TGTGCCAGCAGTTTGACAGTTCTTAGCACAGATACGCAGTATTTT. Translation gives CASSLTVLSTDTQYF.

The chain uses TRBV7-3 and TRBJ2-3; D is perhaps TRBD1 (6 bases). V was trimmed by 2 bases and J by 2 bases, leaving 8 bases between them. CDR3 size: 14 residues. The germline V gene has CDR1 SGHTA and CDR2 FQGTGA. Here the CDR3 reads CASSLGQNTDTQYF. In DNA, the CDR3 is TGTGCCAGCAGCTTAGGACAGAACACAGATACGCAGTATTTT.

The sample holds a few counts of this clonotype. V and J are TRBV12-3 or TRBV12-4 and TRBJ2-5, with 7 positions matching TRBD2. The V and J ends lost 4 bases and 1 base, in that order; junction bases with no gene match: 3. The CDR3 contains 14 residues. CDR3 region: CASSWRLAQETQYF. Here the CDR3 DNA reads TGTGCCAGCAGTTGGAGACTAGCCCAAGAGACCCAGTACTTC.

This clonotype was seen ten or more times. The chain combines TRBV28 with TRBJ2-1; the D is unclear. There are 14 residues in the CDR3. The ends were cut back, 4 bases at V and 5 bases at J, with 12 bases in the middle. The germline gives CDR1 MDHEN, CDR2 SYDVKM. CDR3 bases: TGTGCCAGCAGTTCAGCAGGCCTGGACAATGAGCAGTTCTTC. Its protein is CASSSAGLDNEQFF.

This clonotype has more than one count but fewer than ten. This rearrangement joins TRBV20-1 to TRBJ2-3; D gene ambiguous. Germline V gives CDR1 DFQATT, CDR2 SNEGSKA (reference sequence). CDR3 length equals 15 residues. Deletions cut 1 base from V and 0 bases from J, with 11 bases between. The CDR3 sequence is CSARVPQISTDTQYF. The CDR3 DNA is TGCAGTGCTAGAGTCCCCCAGATTAGCACAGATACGCAGTATTTT.

A few counts support this clonotype. The J gene is TRBJ1-6, the V gene TRBV12-3 or TRBV12-4; D gene ambiguous. V lost 2 bases and J lost 11, with 7 bases in between. There are 12 residues in the CDR3. DNA for the CDR3: TGTGCCAGCAGTTTAAGAGGGCCACCCCTCCACTTT. Translating gives CASSLRGPPLHF.

This chain links TRBV2 with TRBJ1-4; D might be TRBD1 (6 bases). The CDR3 totals 14 residues. Trimming stripped 6 bases from V and 5 bases from J, with 13 bases between. The germline gives CDR1 SNHLY, CDR2 FYNNEI. The DNA for the CDR3 is TGTGCCAGCAGCCCACAGGGAAAGAATGAAAAACTGTTTTTT. The encoded protein is CASSPQGKNEKLFF.

The rearrangement uses TRBV12-3 or TRBV12-4 and TRBJ2-3; perhaps D is TRBD1 or TRBD2 (5 bases each). V lost 4 bases to trimming and J lost 10 bases, with 24 bases between them. CDR3 length equals 16 residues. As DNA, the CDR3 is TGTGCCAGCAGTTACCGGCAGGGACGGCTTCTGGTGGCGCAGTATTTT. It is translated as CASSYRQGRLLVAQYF.